This entry describes one T cell receptor (beta chain). This clone was detected only a few times. It lacks a known antigen. Per-base quality was not reported, and no clone a single base away is much larger than it. TCRbeta CDR3 regions were amplified from genomic DNA by means of the immunoSEQ Assay, a bias-controlled multiplex PCR. The source study handled its data this way. Within the assay, amplification of reference gene primers was used to estimate how many nucleated cells each sample contained. To quantify the absolute abundance of each unique TCRbeta CDR3 rearrangement, sequence reads were collapsed and filtered. Productive Simpson clonality was computed per sample as the square root of Simpson's diversity index over productive rearrangements. TCRdb mirrors the immuneACCESS table, restricted to in-frame sequences. Some clones are absent from its copies; in checked studies, under half trace to an unresolved V gene, and the reason for the others is unknown. V, J and clone size were drawn from that table, and D and trimming were deduced from the DNA. In all, the sample holds some 250,000 clones, and around 86% of those were seen once. 9.5% to 15% of the sample belongs to the ten largest clones.

These data belong to a study of blood T cell repertoires in COVID-19 (dated by TCRdb to the early 2020s). Regarding the study in general: Collaborator samples came from the United States, Italy and Spain and covered acute and convalescent phases of COVID-19. The prospective study material was composed of cDNA or gDNA derived from T cells, B-cell-depleted T cells, or PBMCs. HLA class I and class II types, where available, came from metadata supplied by the sample provider rather than from assay-based typing. Subjects who had been exposed to COVID-19, were actively infected with it, or had recovered from it provided the deeply sampled blood TCRbeta repertoires that made up the dataset. Samples came from the ongoing ImmuneRACE study (first 160 participants) plus 1,254 subjects from 6 global collaborators. The repertoires were released in a freely available public database intended as a resource for research on the immune response to SARS-CoV-2. A de-identified subject ID, COVID-19 status, age in years and sex were almost always included in the sample metadata.

In the germline V gene (reference sequence), CDR1 corresponds to MNHNY and CDR2 to SVGAGI. V was cut back by 6 bases and J by 2 bases, leaving a gap of 14 bases between them. The CDR3 goes from the cysteine to the phenylalanine over 15 residues. The DNA shown is the 45-base CDR3, in frame from base 1. What the research found in general, with its limitations: How much clinical and demographic metadata was included differed by source and by participant, and the metadata was provided uncurated.

Collaborating institutions collected whole blood in K2EDTA tubes following their own protocols. For TCRbeta analysis, collaborator samples were shipped as frozen whole blood, as isolated PBMCs, or as DNA extracted from either sample type. The sequencing sample was made of peripheral blood. The sequence links TRBV6-6 to TRBJ1-5, with the D gene too uncertain to name. The sequence derives from a woman in her sixties with active or convalescent COVID-19. The CDR3 loop reads CASSPSRGGNQPQHF. The bases read TGTGCCAGCAGCCCGAGTCGGGGTGGCAATCAGCCCCAGCATTTT.